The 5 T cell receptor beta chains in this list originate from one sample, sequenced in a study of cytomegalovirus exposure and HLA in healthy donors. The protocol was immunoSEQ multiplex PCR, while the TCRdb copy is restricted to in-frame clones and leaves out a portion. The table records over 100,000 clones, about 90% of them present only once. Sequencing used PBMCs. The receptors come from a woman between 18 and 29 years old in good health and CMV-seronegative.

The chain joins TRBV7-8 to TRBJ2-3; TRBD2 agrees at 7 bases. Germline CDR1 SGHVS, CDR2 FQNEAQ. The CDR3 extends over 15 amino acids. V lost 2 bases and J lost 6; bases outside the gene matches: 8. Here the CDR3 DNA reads TGTGCCAGCAGCTTACGTGACGGTAGCGGGGATACGCAGTATTTT. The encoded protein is CASSLRDGSGDTQYF.

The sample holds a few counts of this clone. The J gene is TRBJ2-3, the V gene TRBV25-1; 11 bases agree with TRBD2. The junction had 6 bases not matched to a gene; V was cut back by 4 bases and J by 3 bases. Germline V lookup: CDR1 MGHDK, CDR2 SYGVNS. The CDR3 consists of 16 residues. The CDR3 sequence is CASSGSGRAGTDTQYF. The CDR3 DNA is TGTGCCAGCAGTGGTAGCGGGAGGGCCGGGACAGATACGCAGTATTTT.

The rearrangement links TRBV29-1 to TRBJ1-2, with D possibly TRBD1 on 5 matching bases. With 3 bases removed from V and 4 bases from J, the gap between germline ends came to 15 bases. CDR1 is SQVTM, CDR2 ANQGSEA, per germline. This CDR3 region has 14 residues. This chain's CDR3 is CSVDQGAIFYGYTF. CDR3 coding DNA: TGCAGCGTTGATCAGGGCGCCATATTCTATGGCTACACCTTC.

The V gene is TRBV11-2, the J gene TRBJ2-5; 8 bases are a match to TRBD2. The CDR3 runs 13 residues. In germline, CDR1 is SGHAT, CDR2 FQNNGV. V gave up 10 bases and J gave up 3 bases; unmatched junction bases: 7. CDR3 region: CATAGGSEETQYF. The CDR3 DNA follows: TGTGCCACCGCGGGGGGTAGCGAAGAGACCCAGTACTTC.

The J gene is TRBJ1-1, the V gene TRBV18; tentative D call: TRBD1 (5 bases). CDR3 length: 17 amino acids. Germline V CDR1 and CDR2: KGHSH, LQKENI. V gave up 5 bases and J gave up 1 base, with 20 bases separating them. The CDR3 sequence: CASSSALPGERNTEAFF. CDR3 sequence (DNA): TGTGCCAGCTCATCAGCTCTCCCGGGGGAGAGGAACACTGAAGCTTTCTTT.